These T cell receptor beta chains were read from a single sample in a study of blood T cell repertoires in COVID-19. Clones were read by immunoSEQ multiplex PCR, and TCRdb kept only the in-frame ones, dropping some. The sample yields about 400,000 clones, approximately 90% seen once. The material sequenced was PBMCs or T cells enriched from blood (not recorded which). The source is a woman aged 50 to 60 who had recovered from COVID-19. Both conserved end residues are part of each CDR3. A D gene is named only where the DNA matches it firmly. Clone size appears in some rows only: once, few, many, or a class for an expanded clone.

d_call j_call v_call clone_size cdr3_aa cdr3_nt
. TRBJ2-7 TRBV2 . CATGDSYEQYF TGTGCTACCGGTGACTCCTACGAGCAGTACTTC
. TRBJ2-7 TRBV19 . CASSVQIHYEQYF TGTGCCAGTAGTGTCCAGATCCACTACGAGCAGTACTTC
. TRBJ1-5 TRBV18 once CASSLTDNQPQHF TGTGCCAGCTCACTTACAGATAATCAGCCCCAGCATTTT
. TRBJ1-5 TRBV24-1 . CATSGGGSNQPQHF TGTGCCACCAGTGGGGGAGGCAGTAATCAGCCCCAGCATTTT
. TRBJ2-3 TRBV30 . CAWREGLARADTQYF TGTGCCTGGAGGGAGGGGCTAGCACGCGCAGATACGCAGTATTTT
. TRBJ2-7 TRBV28 few CASSPTRSYEQYF TGTGCCAGCAGCCCGACAAGATCCTACGAGCAGTACTTC
TRBD1 TRBJ1-2 TRBV2 . CASTAGTDLYGYTF TGTGCCAGCACTGCGGGGACAGACCTCTATGGCTACACCTTC
. TRBJ2-7 TRBV19 . CASSTRQYQNSYEQYF TGTGCCAGTAGTACCCGACAGTACCAAAACTCCTACGAGCAGTACTTC
TRBD1 TRBJ2-2 TRBV6-2/TRBV6-3 once CASSTRTGAGGELFF TGTGCCAGCAGTACCCGGACAGGGGCCGGCGGGGAGCTGTTTTTT
. TRBJ2-7 TRBV3-1/TRBV3-2 . CASSQGPGLRPYEQYF TGTGCCAGCAGCCAGGGGCCTGGACTACGCCCCTACGAGCAGTACTTC
. TRBJ2-5 TRBV30 . CAWRGPGVETQYF TGTGCCTGGAGGGGACCGGGGGTAGAGACCCAGTACTTC
. TRBJ1-1 TRBV19 once CASRGPGETTEAFF TGTGCCAGTAGAGGTCCGGGGGAAACCACTGAAGCTTTCTTT